Sequencing of this T cell receptor (beta chain) was carried out in a study of a mutant IDH1 vaccine in newly diagnosed glioma. V was cut by 3 bases and J by 5 bases, with 2 bases left in between. In germline, CDR1 is MGHRA, CDR2 YSYEKL. The CDR3 runs to 11 residues. Only in-frame clones appear in the TCRdb table, and some are missing; sequencing was by immunoSEQ multiplex PCR. This table holds approximately 70,000 clones, approximately 79% found once. Time point given: baseline, week 1 (first vaccination visit). Specified treatment: pre-vaccination baseline after standard-of-care therapy. Source: PBMCs, taken from a glioma patient treated with radiotherapy, temozolomide or both. The rearrangement joins TRBV4-1 to TRBJ1-3; D uncertain. The origin of this receptor is a man between 45 and 60 years old with glioma. The CDR3 DNA follows: TGCGCCAGCAGCCACCGAAACACCATATATTTT. As protein: CASSHRNTIYF.